A single sample gave rise to the 9 T cell receptor beta chains below, sequenced in a study of CD8 T cells in ankylosing spondylitis. Study findings and constraints: Ankylosing spondylitis blood appeared to carry a characteristic TCR beta motif of roughly 8 highly homologous variants.

TCRdb independently ran MiXCR on the 5' RACE reads; one entry per CDR3 protein. The sample consists of roughly 440,000 distinct CDR3 sequences, about a sixth of them appearing once. Antigens of these TCRs are unknown. Sequencing was performed on blood, either unsorted or a sorted T cell fraction (not recorded which). The source is a male donor with ankylosing spondylitis.

This clonotype was seen a few times. The rearrangement links TRBV7-3 to TRBJ2-3; no definite D call. Germline V lookup: CDR1 SGHTA, CDR2 FQGTGA. The CDR3 has 17 residues. The germline V and J ends were trimmed by 0 bases and 1 base, with 14 bases remaining between them. The CDR3 region has the DNA TGTGCCAGCAGCTTAACCCCAGTACAGCGAGGCACAGATACGCAGTATTTT. This gives the protein CASSLTPVQRGTDTQYF.

Only a few counts were recorded for this clonotype. The chain employs TRBV5-1 and TRBJ1-2; D gene uncertain. Germline-derived CDR1 and CDR2 are SGHRS and YFSETQ. The germline V and J ends were trimmed by 0 bases and 8 bases, with 11 bases remaining between them. The CDR3 covers 13 residues. The CDR3 loop reads CASSLDPYRGYTF. The CDR3 bases are TGCGCCAGCAGCTTGGACCCATACCGAGGCTACACCTTC.

V and J are TRBV20-1 and TRBJ2-3; 11 nucleotides align to TRBD2. The CDR3 is 17 residues long. CDR1 DFQATT and CDR2 SNEGSKA come from the germline V gene (reference sequence). Trimming took 0 bases from V and 1 from J; bases not matched to a gene: 6. The CDR3 loop reads CSARDGQLAGGTDTQYF. CDR3 bases: TGCAGTGCTAGAGATGGGCAACTAGCGGGGGGCACAGATACGCAGTATTTT.

This rearrangement joins TRBV5-5 to TRBJ2-1; D is tentatively TRBD1 or TRBD2 (6 bases each). CDR3 length: 17 residues. Germline values: CDR1 SGHKS, CDR2 YYEKEE (reference sequence). Trimming shortened V by 0 bases and J by 4 bases, and 17 bases separated the two germline ends. The CDR3 loop reads CASSLGEGGSLYNEQFF. In DNA form, the CDR3 reads TGTGCCAGCAGCTTGGGCGAGGGGGGTTCCCTTTACAATGAGCAGTTCTTC.

The chain recombines TRBV7-2 with TRBJ2-1, with D possibly TRBD1 on 6 matching bases. CDR3 size: 15 residues. Germline V gene lookup returns CDR1 SGHTA and CDR2 FQGNSA. V was trimmed by 3 bases and J by 4 bases, leaving 13 bases between them. DNA of the CDR3: TGTGCCAGCAGCTTGGAGCAGGGGCCATACAATGAGCAGTTCTTC. Its protein product is CASSLEQGPYNEQFF.

This rearrangement joins TRBV7-8 to TRBJ1-2; no definite D call. Trimming took 6 bases from V and 3 from J, leaving 14 bases between them. CDR3 size: 14 residues. CDR1 SGHVS and CDR2 FQNEAQ come from the germline V gene. The CDR3 region has the DNA TGTGCCAGCAGTCGTAACGGACCGGACTATGGCTACACCTTC. This sequence encodes CASSRNGPDYGYTF.

Ten or more counts support this clonotype. The V gene is TRBV5-1, the J gene TRBJ2-5, with D possibly TRBD2 on 5 matching bases. This CDR3 has 14 residues. CDR1 is SGHRS and CDR2 is YFSETQ in the germline V gene. The V gene lost 0 bases and the J gene lost 5 bases, with 11 bases spanning the gap. The CDR3 DNA sequence: TGCGCCAGCAGCTTGGAGGGAGTACGTGAGACCCAGTACTTC. This codes for CASSLEGVRETQYF.

The gene calls are TRBV5-1 and TRBJ1-1; D is unresolved. Germline loops: CDR1 SGHRS, CDR2 YFSETQ. V was cut by 0 bases and J by 1 base, with 10 bases left in between. CDR3 length: 15 residues. CDR3: CASSLDVGGNTEAFF. In DNA form, the CDR3 reads TGCGCCAGCAGCTTGGATGTGGGCGGGAACACTGAAGCTTTCTTT.

The chain carries TRBV5-1 and TRBJ1-2, with 7 nucleotides matching TRBD1. CDR3 length: 15 amino acids. V shed 4 bases, J shed 0 bases, and the junction held 6 bases outside the gene matches. Germline V gene lookup returns CDR1 SGHRS and CDR2 YFSETQ. CDR3: CASSLPGQANYGYTF. The CDR3 DNA is TGCGCCAGCAGCCTACCCGGACAGGCTAACTATGGCTACACCTTC.